This TCR beta chain was identified during a study of T cell changes during pregnancy in multiple sclerosis. The data were produced by immunoSEQ multiplex PCR, yet TCRdb's version contains in-frame clones alone and is incomplete. The sample consists of some 32,000 clones, approximately 90% of them appearing once. This CDR3 region has 17 residues. V was pared by 3 bases and J by 1 base, with 15 bases between. Germline V CDR1 and CDR2: SGHAT, FQNNGV. The sequence was obtained from a female donor with multiple sclerosis, enrolled in a pregnancy study. The sample consisted of CD8+ T cells from peripheral blood mononuclear cells, taken in the second trimester of pregnancy. The chain couples TRBV11-2 to TRBJ2-2; perhaps TRBD2 as D (5 bases). The CDR3 nucleotides are TGTGCCAGCAGCTTGGGCCGATTGGCGGGGAACACCGGGGAGCTGTTTTTT. Protein sequence: CASSLGRLAGNTGELFF.